These 4 T cell receptor beta chains came from one sample sequenced in a study of Graves' ophthalmopathy and Graves' hyperthyroidism. TCR beta CDR3 regions were amplified from RNA transcripts. The first-round RT-PCR employed HTBI primers together with the Qiagen OneStep RT-PCR kit. A multiplex PCR was then performed as the second round. From the multiplex PCR reads, TCRdb called clonotypes with MiXCR, one entry per CDR3 protein. The sample shows more than 300,000 distinct CDR3 sequences, 15% of them seen only once. Sequencing was carried out using peripheral blood. Every receptor here comes from a woman aged 18-29 years with stable Graves' hyperthyroidism.

This clonotype was seen a handful of times. V and J are TRBV7-9 and TRBJ2-7, with D hard to call. This CDR3 has 15 amino acids. In germline, CDR1 is SEHNR, CDR2 FQNEAQ (reference sequence). With 2 bases removed from V and 5 bases from J, the gap between germline ends came to 16 bases. CDR3 nucleotide sequence: TGTGCCAGCAGCTTAATCAGAACCTTTGGCAACGAGCAGTACTTC. Amino acid sequence: CASSLIRTFGNEQYF.

This clonotype occurred many times. CDR3 amino acids: CASTPRDGGRAFF. The CDR3 bases are TGCGCCAGCACCCCGCGGGACGGTGGGAGAGCTTTCTTT. The rearrangement links TRBV5-1 to TRBJ1-1, with a possible D match to TRBD1 (5 bases). Germline values: CDR1 SGHRS, CDR2 YFSETQ. This CDR3 region has 13 residues. V dropped 6 bases and J dropped 10 bases, with 19 bases sitting between them.

This clonotype was found many times. The V gene is TRBV7-3, the J gene TRBJ2-2; 9 bases match TRBD1. The CDR3 spans 17 residues. V lost 5 bases and J lost 5; bases outside the gene matches: 12. Germline V gene lookup returns CDR1 SGHTA and CDR2 FQGTGA. CDR3 amino acids: CASSPDRGPERTGELFF. In DNA form, the CDR3 reads TGTGCCAGCAGCCCGGACAGGGGCCCCGAACGGACCGGGGAGCTGTTTTTT.

This clonotype appeared many times. The chain uses TRBV20-1 and TRBJ2-7; tentatively, D is TRBD2 (6 bases). Germline V CDR1 and CDR2: DFQATT, SNEGSKA (reference sequence). Between the trimmed V and J ends, which lost 4 bases and 2 bases, there was a span of 24 bases. The CDR3 is 17 amino acids. In DNA, the CDR3 is TGCAGTGCTAACAGAAGGTTTGTCCAGGAGGGGACCTACGAGCAGTACTTC. Translated, it gives CSANRRFVQEGTYEQYF.